This TCR beta chain was captured in a study of blood T cell repertoires in COVID-19. Study-level background: Sample material is recorded as cDNA or gDNA derived from T cells, B-cell-depleted T cells, or PBMCs.

The CDR3 loop spans 13 amino acids. Germline assignment: CDR1 SGHKS and CDR2 YYEKEE (reference sequence). V lost 1 base to trimming and J lost 4 bases, with 8 bases between them. In the study's own analysis: Amplification of reference gene primers was used by the study to estimate nucleated cell counts. The assay was immunoSEQ multiplex PCR, and TCRdb's table has in-frame clones only and misses some. V, J and clone size are taken as reported in that table, and D and trimming were inferred from the DNA itself. The sample lists 95,000 to 150,000 clones, more than 80% occurring once. Sequencing input: peripheral blood. The chain couples TRBV5-5 to TRBJ1-1; D not resolved. The source of this sequence is a man in his forties with acute or convalescent COVID-19. This chain's CDR3 is CASSLLFGTEAFF. The CDR3, as DNA: TGTGCCAGCAGCTTGCTATTTGGCACTGAAGCTTTCTTT.